This T cell receptor beta chain was found in a study of PD-L1 blockade in urothelial cancer. Study at large: Before enrollment, 0 to 3 chemotherapy regimens had been given to patients.

A single count supports this clone. The data were produced by immunoSEQ multiplex PCR, yet TCRdb's version contains in-frame clones alone and is incomplete. The sample shows more than 90,000 clones, around nine tenths of them seen only once. Time point specified: pretreatment peripheral blood. CDR1 is SGDLS, CDR2 YYNGEE, per germline. The CDR3 is 15 residues long. V was cut by 2 bases and J by 2 bases, with 14 bases left in between. The genes are TRBV9 and TRBJ2-7; no reliable D call. The sequencing here drew on PBMCs, taken around atezolizumab (anti-PD-L1) treatment. This TCR was sampled from a man in his sixties with urothelial cancer. CDR3 amino acids: CASSVEAIQPYEQYF. CDR3 nucleotides: TGTGCCAGCAGCGTCGAAGCCATCCAACCCTACGAGCAGTACTTC.